The TCR beta chain under discussion was sequenced for a study of OX40 agonist ivuxolimab in advanced cancers. Only one count was recorded for this clone. The table came from immunoSEQ multiplex PCR; TCRdb's copy has only in-frame clones and leaves some out. The sample contains fewer than 85,000 clones, approximately 87% of which appear only once. V was cut by 5 bases and J by 3 bases, with 14 bases left in between. The germline V gene encodes CDR1 SGHNT and CDR2 YENEEA. This CDR3 region has 14 residues. The J gene is TRBJ2-7, the V gene TRBV11-3; D might be TRBD2 (5 bases). Sequencing was performed on CD4+ or CD8+ T cells sorted from blood, taken in a trial of the OX40 agonist ivuxolimab. This receptor was taken from an adult with an advanced solid tumor such as melanoma, head and neck, liver or kidney cancer. CDR3 sequence (DNA): TGTGCCAGCAGCCCGGGAAAAAGGGACTACGAGCAGTACTTC. Its translation: CASSPGKRDYEQYF.